The T cell receptor (beta chain) under discussion was sequenced for a study of lymphopenia after photon versus proton radiotherapy. Overall study findings and caveats: Relative stability marked proton patients; photon patients lost diversity and naive cells. Post-nadir diversity loss with photons came from oligoclonal expansion, particularly CD8+ Temra cells.

This clone has a single count. Its target is unknown. This CDR3 has 14 amino acids. The germline CDR1 and CDR2 sequences are SGHRS and YFSETQ. V trimming: 7 bases; J trimming: 3 bases; junction bases outside the gene matches: 9. Assay used: immunoSEQ multiplex PCR; TCRdb lists only in-frame clones, some missing. The table has more than 9,500 clones, around 90% seen once; the top ten hold 3% to 3.5%. The rearrangement uses TRBV5-1 and TRBJ2-7, with 8 positions matching TRBD1. The sequence was collected from a man aged 60 to 69 with pancreatic cancer. The specimen was peripheral blood, collected from a patient treated with proton-based radiotherapy. CDR3 in DNA: TGCGCCAGCTCCCTAGGGACAGGCCTCTACGAGCAGTACTTC. Translating gives CASSLGTGLYEQYF.